The 21 T cell receptor beta chains in this list originate from one sample, sequenced in a study of CD8 T cells in Susac syndrome. The RNA input was about 0.5 to 1 ug, and it was reverse transcribed with random hexamers. One entry per CDR3 protein, called by TCRdb with MiXCR from the immunoSEQ multiplex PCR reads. Among under 200,000 distinct CDR3 sequences listed, 80% to 95% were seen once. The sequencing sample was made of CD4+ T cells from PBMCs. These receptor sequences come from a human donor in good health.

The rearrangement links TRBV6-5 to TRBJ1-2; D possibly corresponds to TRBD1 (6 bases). Trimming removed 3 bases from V and 1 base from J, with 15 bases in between. CDR3 length: 16 residues. CDR1 is MNHEY, CDR2 SVGAGI, per germline. CDR3 sequence (DNA): TGTGCCAGCAGTTATTCCAGGGGCCCACTTAACTATGGCTACACCTTC. It translates to CASSYSRGPLNYGYTF.

This chain joins TRBV6-1 and TRBJ1-5, with a possible D match to TRBD1 (6 bases). V gave up 5 bases and J gave up 3 bases, with 11 bases separating them. Germline assignment: CDR1 MNHNS and CDR2 SASEGT. This CDR3 comprises 14 residues. CDR3 residues: CASSTRQDNQPQHF. The CDR3 DNA follows: TGTGCCAGCAGTACACGACAGGACAATCAGCCCCAGCATTTT.

In its sample, this clonotype was seen once. The chain uses TRBV5-1 and TRBJ1-1; TRBD1 might be the D (6 bases). V lost 3 bases to trimming and J lost 7 bases, with 22 bases between them. Germline V CDR1 and CDR2: SGHRS, YFSETQ. The CDR3 runs 16 residues. Here the CDR3 reads CASSSPRGREMDEAFF. The DNA for the CDR3 is TGCGCCAGCAGCTCCCCGAGGGGGAGGGAAATGGATGAAGCTTTCTTT.

The rearrangement uses TRBV10-3 and TRBJ2-5; D call uncertain. The CDR3 extends over 13 amino acids. Germline lookup yields CDR1 ENHRY and CDR2 SYGVKD. V shed 10 bases and J shed 4 bases, with 16 bases lying between them. CDR3 region: CATTGRSGETQYF. CDR3 bases: TGTGCCACCACGGGCCGCTCGGGAGAGACCCAGTACTTC.

This clonotype appeared a single time. The chain links TRBV27 to TRBJ1-2; 8 nucleotides line up with TRBD1. The V segment lost 6 bases and the J segment 8 bases; nucleotides outside the gene matches: 8. CDR3 length equals 13 residues. Germline assignment: CDR1 MNHEY and CDR2 SMNVEV (reference sequence). The CDR3 DNA is TGTGCCAGCAGGAATACAGGGGGTGCGGGCTACACCTTC. As protein: CASRNTGGAGYTF.

The rearrangement uses TRBV10-3 and TRBJ1-3; 7 bases agree with TRBD1. Germline V gene data show CDR1 as ENHRY and CDR2 as SYGVKD. The J segment lost 2 bases and the V segment lost 7 bases, leaving 2 bases of the junction unmatched. The CDR3 extends over 13 amino acids. The CDR3 DNA follows: TGTGCCATCACCGGACAGGCTGGAAACACCATATATTTT. Translation gives CAITGQAGNTIYF.

The rearrangement joins TRBV6-5 to TRBJ1-5, with a tentative D call TRBD1 (5 bases). This CDR3 is built from 15 residues. V was cut by 6 bases and J by 0 bases, with 12 bases left in between. Germline V CDR1 and CDR2: MNHEY, SVGAGI. The CDR3 protein is CASRRTGDSNQPQHF. DNA for the CDR3: TGTGCCAGCAGGCGGACGGGGGATAGCAATCAGCCCCAGCATTTT.

The rearrangement uses TRBV11-1 and TRBJ1-5, with a tentative D call TRBD1 (6 bases). Trimming took off 4 bases at V and 0 bases at J, with 25 bases between the two ends. This CDR3 has 20 residues. Germline V CDR1 and CDR2: SGHAT, FQDESV (reference sequence). CDR3 sequence: CASSSHQQGRFFNSNQPQHF. The CDR3, as DNA: TGTGCCAGCAGCTCTCACCAGCAGGGGAGATTTTTCAATAGCAATCAGCCCCAGCATTTT.

The chain combines TRBV28 with TRBJ1-1; no clear D. Germline V gene lookup returns CDR1 MDHEN and CDR2 SYDVKM. This CDR3 has 17 residues. Trimming removed 7 bases at V and 0 bases at J, with 21 bases between. The CDR3 loop is CASKFGGGSALNTEAFF. CDR3 DNA sequence: TGTGCCAGCAAGTTTGGCGGTGGTTCCGCCTTGAACACTGAAGCTTTCTTT.

The chain uses TRBV7-2 and TRBJ2-4; D ambiguous. The CDR3 runs 14 residues. CDR1 and CDR2 from the germline V gene are SGHTA and FQGNSA. Deletions cut 5 bases from V and 10 bases from J, with 18 bases between. CDR3 nucleotide sequence: TGTGCCAGCAGCCAGACCCTCATCCCGAATATTCAGTACTTC. Protein: CASSQTLIPNIQYF.

The chain employs TRBV6-1 and TRBJ1-3; D not resolved. The CDR3 covers 20 residues. V shed 7 bases and J shed 0 bases, with 28 bases lying between them. CDR1 is MNHNS and CDR2 is SASEGT in the germline V gene. This chain's CDR3 is CASKLMGGLTGIHSGNTIYF. CDR3 coding DNA: TGTGCCAGCAAACTAATGGGAGGCCTAACGGGGATTCACTCTGGAAACACCATATATTTT.

The chain is built from TRBV28 and TRBJ2-3; D may be TRBD1 (6 bases). V was shortened by 7 bases and J by 3 bases, with 14 bases between the two germline ends. Germline lookup yields CDR1 MDHEN and CDR2 SYDVKM. The CDR3 runs 14 residues. This CDR3 is CASNPRTGTDTQYF. The CDR3 nucleotides are TGTGCCAGCAACCCCCGCACAGGGACAGATACGCAGTATTTT.

Written as DNA, the CDR3 is TGTGCCAGCAGTTCTCAGGGGGTTGGCTCCTACGAGCAGTACGTC. Its translation is CASSSQGVGSYEQYV. This chain joins TRBV28 and TRBJ2-7; TRBD1 agrees at 7 bases. Per the germline V gene, CDR1 is MDHEN and CDR2 is SYDVKM. The V and J ends lost 4 bases and 0 bases, in that order; junction bases with no gene match: 6. CDR3 size: 15 residues.

This CDR3 reads CASSPSKPHQGKLFF. For the CDR3, the DNA is TGTGCCAGCAGCCCGTCAAAGCCCCACCAGGGGAAGCTGTTCTTC. The chain employs TRBV5-6 and TRBJ2-1; TRBD1 might be the D (6 bases). This CDR3 spans 15 amino acids. CDR1 is SGHDT and CDR2 is YYEEEE in the germline V gene. V lost 4 bases and J lost 15, with 26 bases in between. The full variable domain, completed using reference TRBV5-6 and TRBJ2-1, is DAGVTQSPTHLIKTRGQQVTLRCSPKSGHDTVSWYQQALGQGPQFIFQYYEEEERQRGNFPDRFSGHQFPNYSSELNVNALLLGDSALYLCASSPSKPHQGKLFFGPGTRLTVL.

This chain joins TRBV18 and TRBJ2-1; D gene uncertain. The V end lost 3 bases, the J end lost 0 bases, and 9 bases lay between the germline ends. Germline V CDR1 and CDR2: KGHSH, LQKENI. The CDR3 length is 15 residues. The CDR3 reads CASSPSIISYNEQFF. The DNA of the CDR3 is TGTGCCAGCTCACCGTCGATCATCTCCTACAATGAGCAGTTCTTC.

This clonotype appeared a single time. The genes are TRBV5-1 and TRBJ2-1; D may match TRBD1 or TRBD2 (5 bases each). With 3 bases removed from V and 5 bases from J, the gap between germline ends came to 15 bases. Germline V gene data show CDR1 as SGHRS and CDR2 as YFSETQ. The CDR3 is made up of 15 amino acids. The CDR3: CASSSAGTQHNEQFF. Written as DNA, the CDR3 is TGCGCCAGCAGCTCTGCCGGGACCCAACACAATGAGCAGTTCTTC.

This clonotype occurred once. The chain is built from TRBV5-1 and TRBJ1-4; D is uncertain. The CDR3 spans 14 residues. Trimming cost V 0 bases and J 0 bases, with 3 bases left between them. Looked up from germline, CDR1 is SGHRS and CDR2 is YFSETQ. The CDR3 nucleotides read TGCGCCAGCAGCTTGGACCCAACTAATGAAAAACTGTTTTTT. Translating it yields CASSLDPTNEKLFF.

The chain uses TRBV12-3 or TRBV12-4 and TRBJ1-2; D might be TRBD1 (6 bases). V lost 5 bases, J lost 7 bases, and 17 bases lay in between. CDR3 length: 14 residues. The DNA for the CDR3 is TGTGCCAGCAGTATTACAGGGTCCACCGGTGGCTACACCTTC. It specifies CASSITGSTGGYTF.

The V call is TRBV6-2 or TRBV6-3, the J call TRBJ2-2; 7 bases align to TRBD1. Germline CDR1 and CDR2: MNHEY and SVGEGT. V shed 4 bases and J 11 bases; nucleotides not matched to a gene: 7. The CDR3 extends over 13 amino acids. Written as DNA, the CDR3 is TGTGCCAGCAGTTCGACAGGGAGCGGCGAGCTGTTTTTT. Protein sequence: CASSSTGSGELFF.

This chain links TRBV18 with TRBJ2-7; TRBD2 matches at 9 bases. Germline CDR1 reads KGHSH; CDR2 reads LQKENI. The CDR3 has 15 residues. The V gene end was trimmed by 0 bases and the J gene end by 7 bases; junction bases not matched to a gene: 7. As DNA, the CDR3 is TGTGCCAGCTCACCACCCGCGGGGGGGCCGGCAGAGCAGTACTTC. Its protein is CASSPPAGGPAEQYF.

J is TRBJ1-5 and V is TRBV14; D ambiguous. V lost 2 bases to trimming and J lost 6 bases, with 5 bases between them. This CDR3 spans 12 amino acids. The germline V gene encodes CDR1 SGHDN and CDR2 FVKESK. The CDR3 DNA follows: TGTGCCAGCAGCCAAAAGGGTCAGCCCCAGCATTTT. Translated, it gives CASSQKGQPQHF.